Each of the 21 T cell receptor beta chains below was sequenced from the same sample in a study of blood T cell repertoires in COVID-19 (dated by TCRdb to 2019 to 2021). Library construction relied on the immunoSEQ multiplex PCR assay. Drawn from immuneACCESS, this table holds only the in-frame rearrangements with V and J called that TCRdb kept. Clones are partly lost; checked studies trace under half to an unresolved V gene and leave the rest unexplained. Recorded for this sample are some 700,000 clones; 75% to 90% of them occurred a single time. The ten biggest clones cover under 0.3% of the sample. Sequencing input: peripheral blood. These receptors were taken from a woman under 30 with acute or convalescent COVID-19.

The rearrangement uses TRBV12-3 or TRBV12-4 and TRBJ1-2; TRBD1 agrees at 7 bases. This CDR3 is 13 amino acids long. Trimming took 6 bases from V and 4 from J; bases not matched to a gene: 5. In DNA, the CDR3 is TGTGCCAGCAGCTCCGACAGGGTCTATGGCTACACCTTC. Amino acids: CASSSDRVYGYTF.

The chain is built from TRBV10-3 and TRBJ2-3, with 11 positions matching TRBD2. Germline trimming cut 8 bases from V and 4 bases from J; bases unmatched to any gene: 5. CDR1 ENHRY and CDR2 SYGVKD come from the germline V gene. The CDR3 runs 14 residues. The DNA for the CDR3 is TGTGCCATCCAGACTAGCGGGGTGGCAGATACGCAGTATTTT. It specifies CAIQTSGVADTQYF.

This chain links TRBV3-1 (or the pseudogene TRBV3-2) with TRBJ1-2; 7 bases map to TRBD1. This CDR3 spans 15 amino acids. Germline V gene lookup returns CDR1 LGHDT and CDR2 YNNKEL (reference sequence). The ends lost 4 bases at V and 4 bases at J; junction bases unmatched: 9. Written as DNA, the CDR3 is TGTGCCAGCAGCCTTCTCTATGGGGACAGCTATGGCTACACCTTC. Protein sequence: CASSLLYGDSYGYTF.

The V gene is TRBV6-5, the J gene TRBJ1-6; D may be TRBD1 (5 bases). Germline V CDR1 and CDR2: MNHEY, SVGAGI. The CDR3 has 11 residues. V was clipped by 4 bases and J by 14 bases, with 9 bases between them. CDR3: CASSSRGSLHF. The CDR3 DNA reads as TGTGCCAGCAGTTCCCGGGGGTCCCTCCACTTT.

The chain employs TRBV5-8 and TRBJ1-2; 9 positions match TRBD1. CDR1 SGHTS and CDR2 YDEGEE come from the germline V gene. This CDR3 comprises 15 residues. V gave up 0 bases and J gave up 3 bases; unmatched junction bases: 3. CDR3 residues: CASSLGQGGDYGYTF. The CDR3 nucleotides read TGTGCCAGCAGCTTGGGACAGGGGGGAGACTATGGCTACACCTTC.

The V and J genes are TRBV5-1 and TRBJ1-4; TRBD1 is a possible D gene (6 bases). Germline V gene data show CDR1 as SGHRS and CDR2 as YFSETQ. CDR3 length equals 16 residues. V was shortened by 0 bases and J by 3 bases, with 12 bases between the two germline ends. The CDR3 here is CASSLDWQGSNEKLFF. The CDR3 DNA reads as TGCGCCAGCAGCTTGGATTGGCAGGGGTCTAATGAAAAACTGTTTTTT.

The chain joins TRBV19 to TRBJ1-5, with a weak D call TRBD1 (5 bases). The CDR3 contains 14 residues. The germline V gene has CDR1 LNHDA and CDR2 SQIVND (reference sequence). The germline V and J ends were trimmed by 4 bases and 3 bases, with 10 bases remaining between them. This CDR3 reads CASSTPGFNQPQHF. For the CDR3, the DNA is TGTGCCAGTAGTACCCCAGGGTTCAATCAGCCCCAGCATTTT.

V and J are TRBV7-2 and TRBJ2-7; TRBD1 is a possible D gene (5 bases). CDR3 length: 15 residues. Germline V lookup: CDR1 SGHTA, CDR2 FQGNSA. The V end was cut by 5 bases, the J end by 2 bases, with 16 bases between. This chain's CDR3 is CASSRSRTDTYEQYF. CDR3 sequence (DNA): TGTGCCAGCAGCCGCTCTAGGACGGACACCTACGAGCAGTACTTC.

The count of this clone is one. CDR3 sequence reads: CATKAFTHVYGYTF. The DNA for the CDR3 is TGCGCCACCAAAGCATTCACCCACGTCTATGGCTACACCTTC. This chain uses TRBV5-1 with TRBJ1-2; D call uncertain. This CDR3 comprises 14 residues. The V end lost 9 bases, the J end lost 4 bases, and 19 bases lay between the germline ends. CDR1 SGHRS and CDR2 YFSETQ come from the germline V gene.

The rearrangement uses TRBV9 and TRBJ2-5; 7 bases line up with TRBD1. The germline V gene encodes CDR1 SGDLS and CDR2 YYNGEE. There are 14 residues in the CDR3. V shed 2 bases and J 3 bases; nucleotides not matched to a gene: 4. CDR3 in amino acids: CASSVPGTEETQYF. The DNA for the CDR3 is TGTGCCAGCAGCGTCCCAGGGACAGAAGAGACCCAGTACTTC.

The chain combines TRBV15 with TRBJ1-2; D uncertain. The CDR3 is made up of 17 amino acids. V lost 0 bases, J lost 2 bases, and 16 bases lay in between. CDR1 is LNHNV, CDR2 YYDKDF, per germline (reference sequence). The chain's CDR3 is CATSRDWPRGDNYGYTF. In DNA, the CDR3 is TGTGCCACCAGCAGAGATTGGCCTCGGGGAGACAACTATGGCTACACCTTC.

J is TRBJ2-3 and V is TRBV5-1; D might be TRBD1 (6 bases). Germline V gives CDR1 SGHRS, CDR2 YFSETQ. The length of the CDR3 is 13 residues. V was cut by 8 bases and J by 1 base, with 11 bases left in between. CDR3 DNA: TGCGCCAGTTTTGGGGGCGGCACAGATACGCAGTATTTT. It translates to CASFGGGTDTQYF.

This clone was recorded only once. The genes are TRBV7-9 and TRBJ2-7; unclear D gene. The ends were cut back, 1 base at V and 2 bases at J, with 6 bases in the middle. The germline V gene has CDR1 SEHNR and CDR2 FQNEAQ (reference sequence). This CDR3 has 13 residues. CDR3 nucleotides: TGTGCCAGCAGCTTAGGGAGCCCCTACGAGCAGTACTTC. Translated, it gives CASSLGSPYEQYF.

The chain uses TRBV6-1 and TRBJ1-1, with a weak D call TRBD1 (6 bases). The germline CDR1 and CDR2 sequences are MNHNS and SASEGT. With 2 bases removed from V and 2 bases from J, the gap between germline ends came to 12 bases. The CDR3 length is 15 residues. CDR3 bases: TGTGCCAGCAGTGAATTCCGGACAGAAAACACTGAAGCTTTCTTT. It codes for CASSEFRTENTEAFF.

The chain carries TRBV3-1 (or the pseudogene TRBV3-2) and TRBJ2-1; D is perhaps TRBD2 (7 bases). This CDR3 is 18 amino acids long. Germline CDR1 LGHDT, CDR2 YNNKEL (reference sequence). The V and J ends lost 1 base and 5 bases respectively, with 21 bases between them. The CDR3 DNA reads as TGTGCCAGCAGCCAAGGGAGGGGGGGACTCTCGGCCAACAATGAGCAGTTCTTC. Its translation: CASSQGRGGLSANNEQFF.

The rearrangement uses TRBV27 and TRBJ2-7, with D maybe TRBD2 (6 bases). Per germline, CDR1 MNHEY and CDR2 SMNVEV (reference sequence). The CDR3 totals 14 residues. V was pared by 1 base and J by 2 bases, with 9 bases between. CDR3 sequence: CASSLFGGAYEQYF. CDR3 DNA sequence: TGTGCCAGCAGTTTATTTGGCGGGGCCTACGAGCAGTACTTC.

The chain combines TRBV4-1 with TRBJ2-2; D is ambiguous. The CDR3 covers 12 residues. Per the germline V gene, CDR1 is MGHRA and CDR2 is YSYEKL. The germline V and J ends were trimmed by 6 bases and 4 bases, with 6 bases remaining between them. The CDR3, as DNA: TGCGCCAGCAGTGAGTTCACCGGGGAGCTGTTTTTT. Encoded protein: CASSEFTGELFF.

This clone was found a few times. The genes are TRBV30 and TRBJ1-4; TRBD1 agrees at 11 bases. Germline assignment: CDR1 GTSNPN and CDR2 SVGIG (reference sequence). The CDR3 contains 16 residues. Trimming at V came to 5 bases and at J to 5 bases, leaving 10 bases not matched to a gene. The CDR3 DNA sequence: TGTGCCTGGGGACAGGGGGCCCAACCAAGAAATGAAAAACTGTTTTTT. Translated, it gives CAWGQGAQPRNEKLFF.

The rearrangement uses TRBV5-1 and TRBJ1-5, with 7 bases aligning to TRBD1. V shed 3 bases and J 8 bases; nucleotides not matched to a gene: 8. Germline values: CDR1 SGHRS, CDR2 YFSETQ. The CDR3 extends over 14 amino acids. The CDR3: CASSSTTGVKPQHF. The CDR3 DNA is TGCGCCAGCAGCTCTACAACAGGGGTGAAGCCCCAGCATTTT.

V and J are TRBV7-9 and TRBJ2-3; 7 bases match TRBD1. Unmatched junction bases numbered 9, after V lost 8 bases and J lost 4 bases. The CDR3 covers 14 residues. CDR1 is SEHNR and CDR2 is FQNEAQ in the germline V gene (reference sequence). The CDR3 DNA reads TGTGCCAGCTTCAAGGGGACAGACGCAGATACGCAGTATTTT. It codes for CASFKGTDADTQYF. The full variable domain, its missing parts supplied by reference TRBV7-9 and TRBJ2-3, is DTGVSQNPRHKITKRGQNVTFRCDPISEHNRLYWYRQTLGQGPEFLTYFQNEAQLEKSRLLSDRFSAERPKGSFSTLEIQRTEQGDSAMYLCASFKGTDADTQYFGPGTRLTVL.

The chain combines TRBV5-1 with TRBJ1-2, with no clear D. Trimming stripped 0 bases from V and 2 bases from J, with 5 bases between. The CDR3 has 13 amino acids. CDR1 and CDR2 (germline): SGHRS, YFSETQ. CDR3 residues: CASSLVLNYGYTF. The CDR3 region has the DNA TGCGCCAGCAGCTTGGTACTGAACTATGGCTACACCTTC.